This T cell receptor (beta chain) was captured by sequencing in a study of CD8+ T cells in alopecia areata. The overall study: A regimen of oral tofacitinib, 5 to 10 mg twice daily, was given to treated patients. Dosing with tofacitinib proceeded for 6 to 18 months, followed by 6 months off drug. Findings and limits, study-wide: Lesional scalp exceeded normal scalp in clonality, especially in alopecia totalis/universalis.

This clone was observed a handful of times. The antigen is not known. RNA was isolated and reverse transcribed to cDNA, the sequencing template. The method was immunoSEQ multiplex PCR; TCRdb's version includes in-frame clones alone and lacks a portion of them. There are fewer than 250,000 clones in the sample; 64% occur only once, and 3.5% to 5% lies in the top ten. CDR1 and CDR2 (germline): LNHNV, YYDKDF (reference sequence). Trimming removed 1 base from V and 6 bases from J; junction bases left unmatched: 2. This CDR3 contains 14 residues. Stated treatment: oral pan-JAK inhibitor, 5-10 mg twice daily.

This receptor was obtained from a human donor with alopecia areata. This specimen consisted of CD4+ T cells sorted from blood, obtained at week 4, from a patient treated with tofacitinib. The chain joins TRBV15 to TRBJ1-1, with TRBD1 matching over 10 bases. In nucleotides, the CDR3 is TGTGCCACCAGCAGAGGCGGACAGGGGGCTGAAGCTTTCTTT. Its translation is CATSRGGQGAEAFF.